Below are 12 T cell receptor beta chains sequenced from a single sample in a study of T cell responses to AZD1222 COVID-19 vaccine. The protocol was immunoSEQ multiplex PCR, while the TCRdb copy is restricted to in-frame clones and leaves out a portion. Found here are approximately 110,000 clones, roughly 88% of them singletons; the top ten hold roughly 12%. The source material was peripheral blood, sampled on day 0 of MenACWY control vaccination. The receptor source for this set is an adult in good health.

J is TRBJ2-5 and V is TRBV28; tentative D call: TRBD2 (6 bases). This CDR3 is 13 amino acids long. Trimming removed 6 bases from V and 3 bases from J, with 11 bases in between. The germline V gene has CDR1 MDHEN and CDR2 SYDVKM. The chain's CDR3 is CASSKRLEETQYF. CDR3 nucleotide sequence: TGTGCCAGCAGCAAAAGACTAGAAGAGACCCAGTACTTC. The variable domain in full, with the rest retrieved from reference TRBV28 and TRBJ2-5, is DVKVTQSSRYLVKRTGEKVFLECVQDMDHENMFWYRQDPGLGLRLIYFSYDVKMKEKGDIPEGYSVSREKKERFSLILESASTNQTSMYLCASSKRLEETQYFGPGTRLLVL.

This clone came up once. This chain joins TRBV19 and TRBJ2-1; D is possibly TRBD1 (5 bases). The CDR3 loop spans 13 amino acids. CDR1 is LNHDA and CDR2 is SQIVND in the germline V gene (reference sequence). Deletions cut 1 base from V and 6 bases from J, with 7 bases between. The CDR3 DNA sequence: TGTGCCAGTAGTATAGGACAGAGCAATGAGCAGTTCTTC. Protein: CASSIGQSNEQFF.

This chain links TRBV19 with TRBJ1-5; D gene uncertain. V shed 0 bases and J shed 7 bases, with 7 bases lying between them. Germline V lookup: CDR1 LNHDA, CDR2 SQIVND (reference sequence). The CDR3 runs 13 residues. The CDR3 DNA is TGTGCCAGTAGTATAGAGAGGGAACAGCCCCAGCATTTT. It yields the protein CASSIEREQPQHF.

The rearrangement uses TRBV2 and TRBJ1-5, with 8 bases lining up with TRBD1. V dropped 4 bases and J dropped 1; count of bases not matched to a gene: 9. Germline CDR1 is SNHLY and CDR2 is FYNNEI. The CDR3 is made up of 17 amino acids. CDR3 nucleotides: TGTGCCAGCAGTGGGGTGTCAGGGGGCGGAAGCAATCAGCCCCAGCATTTT. It specifies CASSGVSGGGSNQPQHF.

The chain has TRBV18 and TRBJ1-2; TRBD1 is a possible D gene (6 bases). The CDR3 runs 17 residues. Trimming shortened V by 5 bases and J by 4 bases, and 23 bases separated the two germline ends. The V gene's germline CDR1 is KGHSH and CDR2 LQKENI. The CDR3: CASSDPRTAKSPYGYTF. CDR3 DNA sequence: TGTGCCAGCTCAGATCCTCGGACAGCCAAATCTCCCTATGGCTACACCTTC.

The chain links TRBV6-5 to TRBJ1-5; 8 nucleotides align to TRBD1. The CDR3 runs to 14 residues. J was trimmed by 6 bases and V by 7 bases; bases with no gene match: 8. Germline V gene data show CDR1 as MNHEY and CDR2 as SVGAGI. The CDR3 DNA reads TGTGCCAGCACTCCAGGAACAGGGGGTCAGCCCCAGCATTTT. Protein sequence: CASTPGTGGQPQHF.

This chain links TRBV5-4 with TRBJ2-3; the match to TRBD2 covers 8 bases. The CDR3 consists of 14 residues. Trimming at V came to 8 bases and at J to 2 bases, leaving 7 bases not matched to a gene. In germline, CDR1 is SGHNT, CDR2 YYREEE (reference sequence). The CDR3 is CASKGAGATDTQYF. The CDR3 DNA follows: TGTGCCAGTAAAGGAGCGGGGGCCACAGATACGCAGTATTTT.

The chain joins TRBV5-6 to TRBJ2-7, with D possibly being TRBD1 or TRBD2 (5 bases each). V was cut by 2 bases and J by 5 bases, with 11 bases left in between. Germline assignment: CDR1 SGHDT and CDR2 YYEEEE. This CDR3 has 13 residues. CDR3 protein: CASSFKGSNEQYF. CDR3 nucleotides: TGTGCCAGCAGCTTCAAGGGGAGCAACGAGCAGTACTTC.

This clone was detected only once. At the DNA level, this CDR3 is encoded by other sequences in the same sample as well. V usage is TRBV29-1 and J usage is TRBJ1-1, with TRBD1 matching 9 bases. This CDR3 spans 13 amino acids. Losses at the gene ends were 7 bases for V and 1 base for J; bases not matched to a gene: 4. Germline V gives CDR1 SQVTM, CDR2 ANQGSEA. The CDR3 is CSAVGQGNTEAFF. As DNA, the CDR3 is TGCAGCGCCGTGGGACAGGGGAACACTGAAGCTTTCTTT.

The rearrangement uses TRBV4-1 and TRBJ1-6; no definite D call. V was clipped by 4 bases and J by 11 bases, with 18 bases between them. This CDR3 is 15 amino acids long. Germline V lookup: CDR1 MGHRA, CDR2 YSYEKL. The CDR3 DNA follows: TGCGCCAGCAGCCGGGCGGTTAGTGTCGTCGCACCCCTCCACTTT. The encoded protein is CASSRAVSVVAPLHF.

This clone has just one count. The chain has TRBV15 and TRBJ1-1; no clear D gene. The CDR3 loop spans 19 amino acids. V lost 0 bases to trimming and J lost 0 bases, with 20 bases between them. Germline CDR1 reads LNHNV; CDR2 reads YYDKDF (reference sequence). The CDR3 spells CATSRDRLRSPLLNTEAFF. CDR3 in DNA: TGTGCCACCAGCAGAGACCGGTTGCGCAGTCCCCTGCTGAACACTGAAGCTTTCTTT.

This sequence joins TRBV10-3 and TRBJ2-5; TRBD2 matches 7 bases. Germline loops: CDR1 ENHRY, CDR2 SYGVKD. This CDR3 has 13 amino acids. V gave up 3 bases and J gave up 3 bases; unmatched junction bases: 1. The CDR3: CAISDGREETQYF. The CDR3 region has the DNA TGTGCCATCAGTGATGGGAGGGAAGAGACCCAGTACTTC.